These 26 T cell receptor beta chains came from one sample sequenced in a study of blood T cell repertoires in COVID-19. Here immunoSEQ multiplex PCR was the method, and the copy in TCRdb shows in-frame clones only, minus some. The table lists around 190,000 clones, 70% to 90% of them singletons, with roughly 8.7% in the top ten. Sequencing used PBMCs or T cells enriched from blood (not recorded which). The origin of the receptors is a middle-aged man who had recovered from COVID-19.

CDR3 DNA sequence: TGCGCCAGCAGCCAATCTCTAGCGGGAATAAGCACAGATACGCAGTATTTT. This encodes CASSQSLAGISTDTQYF. The chain combines TRBV4-1 with TRBJ2-3, with 9 bases matching TRBD2. CDR1 is MGHRA, CDR2 YSYEKL, per germline. This CDR3 has 17 residues. V was clipped by 2 bases and J by 0 bases; unmatched bases: 6.

The V call is TRBV5-4, the J call TRBJ2-2; 13 nucleotides agree with TRBD2. Germline V CDR1 and CDR2: SGHNT, YYREEE (reference sequence). This CDR3 spans 17 amino acids. Trimming at V came to 0 bases and at J to 7 bases, leaving 6 bases not matched to a gene. This CDR3 is CASSLGLAGGRGGELFF. CDR3 DNA: TGTGCCAGCAGCTTGGGACTAGCGGGAGGACGGGGCGGGGAGCTGTTTTTT.

This chain connects TRBV7-8 to TRBJ2-1; no firm D call. This CDR3 has 14 residues. V was pared by 5 bases and J by 5 bases, with 13 bases between. Germline V gives CDR1 SGHVS, CDR2 FQNEAQ. CDR3 region: CASSPLGSNNEQFF. For the CDR3, the DNA is TGTGCCAGCAGCCCCCTCGGGTCGAACAATGAGCAGTTCTTC.

CDR3 nucleotide sequence: TGTGCCAGCAGTTTACAGGGGGACTATGGCTACACCTTC. Translating it yields CASSLQGDYGYTF. The rearrangement links TRBV6-1 to TRBJ1-2, with 8 bases aligning to TRBD1. Germline V CDR1 and CDR2: MNHNS, SASEGT. J was trimmed by 3 bases and V by 5 bases; bases with no gene match: 2. The CDR3 length is 13 residues.

The chain is built from TRBV7-9 and TRBJ2-7; TRBD2 might be the D (5 bases). The CDR3 contains 16 residues. Germline-derived CDR1 and CDR2 are SEHNR and FQNEAQ (reference sequence). Trimming removed 1 base at V and 3 bases at J, with 16 bases between. CDR3 sequence: CASSLGYAASRYEQYF. CDR3 sequence (DNA): TGTGCCAGCAGCTTAGGGTATGCCGCTAGCCGCTACGAGCAGTACTTC.

The count of this clone is one. The gene calls are TRBV3-1 (or the pseudogene TRBV3-2) and TRBJ2-7; 8 bases align to TRBD2. Looked up from germline, CDR1 is LGHDT and CDR2 is YNNKEL (reference sequence). The CDR3 has 15 residues. The trim removed 1 base at V and 6 bases at J, leaving 8 bases unmatched. CDR3 coding DNA: TGTGCCAGCAGCCAAGCACCCCGGGGGGGTGGCGAGCAGTACTTC. It encodes CASSQAPRGGGEQYF.

The chain recombines TRBV14 with TRBJ1-2, with TRBD1 matching 9 bases. Germline CDR1 reads SGHDN; CDR2 reads FVKESK. The V and J ends lost 4 bases and 1 base, in that order; junction bases with no gene match: 4. The CDR3 length is 15 residues. The CDR3 bases are TGTGCCAGCAGCCGGGACAGGGTTATTAACTATGGCTACACCTTC. Protein product: CASSRDRVINYGYTF.

The genes are TRBV15 and TRBJ1-5; possible D gene TRBD1, 5 bases. This CDR3 is 16 amino acids long. Germline lookup yields CDR1 LNHNV and CDR2 YYDKDF (reference sequence). V shed 0 bases and J shed 2 bases, with 11 bases lying between them. The CDR3: CATSRDRGGGNQPQHF. CDR3 bases: TGTGCCACCAGCAGAGATAGGGGAGGCGGCAATCAGCCCCAGCATTTT.

The V and J genes are TRBV19 and TRBJ2-3; the D gene is possibly TRBD1 (5 bases). Germline-derived CDR1 and CDR2 are LNHDA and SQIVND (reference sequence). The CDR3 totals 16 residues. V lost 8 bases to trimming and J lost 3 bases, with 21 bases between them. As DNA, the CDR3 is TGTGCCAGTGCCACAGGTCCCCGTGATATTACAGATACGCAGTATTTT. This encodes CASATGPRDITDTQYF. The variable domain in full, completed from reference TRBV19 and TRBJ2-3, reads DGGITQSPKYLFRKEGQNVTLSCEQNLNHDAMYWYRQDPGQGLRLIYYSQIVNDFQKGDIAEGYSVSREKKESFPLTVTSAQKNPTAFYLCASATGPRDITDTQYFGPGTRLTVL.

The gene calls are TRBV2 and TRBJ1-4; 7 positions agree with TRBD1. The length of the CDR3 is 15 residues. CDR1 is SNHLY, CDR2 FYNNEI, per germline. The V segment lost 6 bases and the J segment 4 bases; nucleotides outside the gene matches: 8. The CDR3 loop reads CASRDRGRVNEKLFF. The CDR3 DNA sequence: TGTGCCAGCAGGGATAGGGGGCGAGTTAATGAAAAACTGTTTTTT. The full variable domain, its missing parts supplied by reference TRBV2 and TRBJ1-4, is EPEVTQTPSHQVTQMGQEVILRCVPISNHLYFYWYRQILGQKVEFLVSFYNNEISEKSEIFDDQFSVERPDGSNFTLKIRSTKLEDSAMYFCASRDRGRVNEKLFFGSGTQLSVL.

On this clone: In the same sample, other DNA sequences code for this CDR3. The chain carries TRBV24-1 and TRBJ2-1; D remains ambiguous. V lost 9 bases and J lost 6, with 14 bases in between. The CDR3 length is 13 residues. Germline V lookup: CDR1 KGHDR, CDR2 SFDVKD. In DNA form, the CDR3 reads TGTGCCACCTCCGGTCAGGTCGGCAATGAGCAGTTCTTC. Translation gives CATSGQVGNEQFF.

This chain joins TRBV18 and TRBJ2-5, with 7 bases aligning to TRBD1. The CDR3 is made up of 15 amino acids. V trimming: 3 bases; J trimming: 7 bases; junction bases outside the gene matches: 11. Germline lookup yields CDR1 KGHSH and CDR2 LQKENI. CDR3 DNA sequence: TGTGCCAGCTCACCGTTTACAGGGGACCGGGGGACCCAGTACTTC. This sequence encodes CASSPFTGDRGTQYF. The full variable domain, its missing parts supplied by reference TRBV18 and TRBJ2-5, is NAGVMQNPRHLVRRRGQEARLRCSPMKGHSHVYWYRQLPEEGLKFMVYLQKENIIDESGMPKERFSAEFPKEGPSILRIQQVVRGDSAAYFCASSPFTGDRGTQYFGPGTRLLVL.

This clone was recorded once. The chain couples TRBV12-3 or TRBV12-4 to TRBJ2-7, with 9 bases that match TRBD1. V lost 7 bases to trimming and J lost 6 bases; unmatched junction nucleotides: 4. The length of the CDR3 is 12 residues. Here the CDR3 DNA reads TGTGCCAGCAAAGGGACAGGGCGCGAGCAGTACTTC. Translating it yields CASKGTGREQYF.

The genes are TRBV7-7 and TRBJ2-3; TRBD2 is a possible D gene (5 bases). V lost 6 bases, J lost 6 bases, and 16 bases lay in between. Germline CDR1 is SSHAT and CDR2 is FNYEAQ (reference sequence). This CDR3 spans 14 amino acids. CDR3 nucleotides: TGTGCCAGCAGTCCCGGGAATAACGGGGATACGCAGTATTTT. It encodes CASSPGNNGDTQYF.

The V gene is TRBV12-3 or TRBV12-4, the J gene TRBJ1-1; D perhaps matches TRBD1 (6 bases). V gave up 3 bases and J gave up 4 bases, with 9 bases separating them. The CDR3 contains 13 residues. CDR3 nucleotide sequence: TGTGCCAGCAGTTTCCAGGGGACCACTGAAGCTTTCTTT. This translates into CASSFQGTTEAFF.

The CDR3 is CAWNLGGSTGELFF. CDR3 nucleotides: TGTGCCTGGAACCTCGGAGGGAGCACCGGGGAGCTGTTTTTT. This chain links TRBV30 with TRBJ2-2; D might be TRBD2 (6 bases). Germline lookup yields CDR1 GTSNPN and CDR2 SVGIG (reference sequence). With 4 bases removed from V and 4 bases from J, the gap between germline ends came to 13 bases. The CDR3 has 14 amino acids.

The rearrangement links TRBV7-7 to TRBJ2-1; TRBD2 agrees at 9 bases. In germline, CDR1 is SSHAT, CDR2 FNYEAQ (reference sequence). J lost 3 bases, V lost 6 bases, and 6 bases had no gene match. The CDR3 is made up of 15 amino acids. The CDR3 loop is CASRPLAGVYNEQFF. Written as DNA, the CDR3 is TGTGCCAGCAGACCATTAGCGGGGGTCTACAATGAGCAGTTCTTC.

This chain joins TRBV7-9 and TRBJ2-2; D gene uncertain. V was shortened by 6 bases and J by 5 bases, with 19 bases between the two germline ends. Germline V lookup: CDR1 SEHNR, CDR2 FQNEAQ (reference sequence). This CDR3 region has 16 residues. The DNA of the CDR3 is TGTGCCAGCAGTACCCTTTGGGCAGGTCGGACCGGGGAGCTGTTTTTT. This translates into CASSTLWAGRTGELFF.

V and J are TRBV5-5 and TRBJ2-2, with D perhaps matching TRBD2 (7 bases). There are 13 residues in the CDR3. Per germline, CDR1 SGHKS and CDR2 YYEKEE (reference sequence). In nucleotides, the CDR3 is TGTGCAGGGGGGGCAGAGTACACCGGGGAGCTGTTTTTT. Amino acids: CAGGAEYTGELFF. The variable domain in full, completed from reference TRBV5-5 and TRBJ2-2, reads DAGVTQSPTHLIKTRGQQVTLRCSPISGHKSVSWYQQVLGQGPQFIFQYYEKEERGRGNFPDRFSARQFPNYSSELNVNALLLGDSALYLCAGGAEYTGELFFGEGSRLTVL.

This clone occurred a few times. The chain joins TRBV5-1 to TRBJ1-2; possibly TRBD1 for D (5 bases). The CDR3 is made up of 12 amino acids. Trimming cost V 4 bases and J 9 bases, with 13 bases left between them. Looked up from germline, CDR1 is SGHRS and CDR2 is YFSETQ. Here the CDR3 reads CASSRDSGRYTF. CDR3 coding DNA: TGCGCCAGCAGCCGGGACTCCGGACGCTACACCTTC.

The V gene is TRBV20-1, the J gene TRBJ1-2, with 7 bases fitting TRBD1. The V gene end was trimmed by 6 bases and the J gene end by 8 bases; junction bases not matched to a gene: 6. CDR3 length: 11 residues. Germline CDR1 is DFQATT and CDR2 is SNEGSKA (reference sequence). CDR3 sequence: CSATQGRGYTF. The CDR3 nucleotides read TGCAGTGCCACACAGGGGCGAGGCTACACCTTC.

The chain links TRBV12-3 or TRBV12-4 to TRBJ1-1, with 8 positions matching TRBD1. The V segment lost 10 bases and the J segment 1 base; nucleotides outside the gene matches: 5. This CDR3 is built from 13 residues. In DNA form, the CDR3 reads TGTGCCATCAGGGGGCAATGGAACACTGAAGCTTTCTTT. This translates into CAIRGQWNTEAFF.

V gene TRBV3-1 (or the pseudogene TRBV3-2) combines with J gene TRBJ1-2; D gene ambiguous. Trimming removed 4 bases from V and 4 bases from J, with 10 bases in between. This CDR3 spans 13 amino acids. CDR1 and CDR2 from the germline V gene are LGHDT and YNNKEL (reference sequence). The CDR3: CASSPSGFYGYTF. The CDR3 nucleotides are TGTGCCAGCAGCCCCAGCGGATTCTATGGCTACACCTTC.

This chain's CDR3 is CASSADLGAGGYSGANVLTF. The CDR3 DNA is TGTGCCAGCAGCGCGGACTTAGGAGCGGGAGGCTACTCTGGGGCCAACGTCCTGACTTTC. This chain connects TRBV5-4 to TRBJ2-6; 9 nucleotides line up with TRBD2. CDR3 length equals 20 residues. Germline lookup yields CDR1 SGHNT and CDR2 YYREEE (reference sequence). V lost 4 bases to trimming and J lost 0 bases; unmatched junction nucleotides: 14.

The chain has TRBV7-9 and TRBJ2-3; D remains unclear. V was cut by 4 bases and J by 0 bases, with 5 bases left in between. This CDR3 region has 13 residues. Germline CDR1 reads SEHNR; CDR2 reads FQNEAQ (reference sequence). The CDR3 here is CASSYGSTDTQYF. As DNA, the CDR3 is TGTGCCAGCAGCTACGGGAGCACAGATACGCAGTATTTT.

The rearrangement links TRBV10-3 to TRBJ1-5; D uncertain. The CDR3 spans 13 residues. Trimming stripped 4 bases from V and 7 bases from J, with 11 bases between. Germline lookup yields CDR1 ENHRY and CDR2 SYGVKD. CDR3 protein: CAISVNSEQPQHF. CDR3 sequence (DNA): TGTGCCATCAGTGTAAACAGTGAGCAGCCCCAGCATTTT.